Presented here are 22 T cell receptor beta chains from one specimen sequenced in a study of human T cells and chemical hapten exposure. TCRdb reprocessed the RACE reads via MiXCR and lists one record per CDR3 protein. The repertoire holds about 340,000 distinct CDR3 sequences, with 6% to 8.5% as singletons. Time point here: patch test 1, 2 weeks after DPC sensitization. Noted treatment: therapeutic diphenylcyclopropenone sensitization with weekly scalp DPC. Sequenced material: whole blood, taken in connection with sensitization to the hapten diphenylcyclopropenone (DPC). These receptors were taken from a young woman with alopecia areata. Some clones in this sample may be carry-over from other donors' samples.

The chain links TRBV6-6 to TRBJ2-7; TRBD1 or TRBD2 may be the D gene (5 bases each). Per the germline V gene, CDR1 is MNHNY and CDR2 is SVGAGI (reference sequence). This CDR3 has 14 amino acids. The ends were cut back, 5 bases at V and 3 bases at J, with 14 bases in the middle. In nucleotides, the CDR3 is TGTGCCAGCAGTCCCGGGACGGCGGGCTACGAGCAGTACTTC. Translating it yields CASSPGTAGYEQYF.

This clonotype occurred a few times. This chain connects TRBV2 to TRBJ2-7, with 11 nucleotides matching TRBD2. Unmatched junction bases numbered 7, after V lost 0 bases and J lost 3 bases. Germline loops: CDR1 SNHLY, CDR2 FYNNEI. This CDR3 is 17 amino acids long. The CDR3 region is CASSEAVAGGIIYEQYF. The CDR3 coding sequence is TGTGCCAGCAGTGAAGCGGTAGCGGGGGGGATCATCTACGAGCAGTACTTC.

The chain carries TRBV6-1 and TRBJ1-5; D call uncertain. V was trimmed by 3 bases and J by 5 bases, leaving 8 bases between them. Looked up from germline, CDR1 is MNHNS and CDR2 is SASEGT. The length of the CDR3 is 13 residues. CDR3 sequence reads: CASSEYSHQPQHF. The CDR3 DNA follows: TGTGCCAGCAGTGAGTACAGCCATCAGCCCCAGCATTTT.

The chain is built from TRBV4-2 and TRBJ2-2; D is unclear. The CDR3 is 20 residues long. CDR1 and CDR2 (germline): LGHNA, YNFKEQ. V was trimmed by 2 bases and J by 2 bases, leaving 24 bases between them. DNA of the CDR3: TGTGCCAGCAGCCAACTGTTACTTGACTCCGTCAAATACAACACCGGGGAGCTGTTTTTT. Translated: CASSQLLLDSVKYNTGELFF.

V and J are TRBV27 and TRBJ2-7; TRBD1 aligns across 7 bases. The CDR3 has 14 amino acids. Germline loops: CDR1 MNHEY, CDR2 SMNVEV (reference sequence). Germline trimming cut 10 bases from V and 0 bases from J; bases unmatched to any gene: 9. CDR3 sequence: CATRPGQPSYEQYF. Here the CDR3 DNA reads TGTGCCACCAGACCGGGACAGCCCTCCTACGAGCAGTACTTC.

This clonotype showed up just a few times. This sequence joins TRBV7-9 and TRBJ2-3; D remains unclear. Germline V gene lookup returns CDR1 SEHNR and CDR2 FQNEAQ (reference sequence). The CDR3 runs to 19 residues. V lost 2 bases and J lost 0, with 21 bases in between. The CDR3 sequence is CASSLTPSRAFGSTDTQYF. The CDR3 coding sequence is TGTGCCAGCAGCTTAACCCCCTCCCGGGCGTTTGGCAGCACAGATACGCAGTATTTT.

The chain has TRBV2 and TRBJ1-3; perhaps TRBD1 as D (5 bases). Germline V lookup: CDR1 SNHLY, CDR2 FYNNEI. Trimming removed 5 bases from V and 2 bases from J, with 7 bases in between. The CDR3 spans 13 residues. CDR3 region: CASSQGPGNTIYF. The CDR3 DNA is TGTGCCAGCAGTCAGGGCCCTGGAAACACCATATATTTT. Using reference TRBV2 and TRBJ1-3 for the parts outside the CDR3, the full variable domain is EPEVTQTPSHQVTQMGQEVILRCVPISNHLYFYWYRQILGQKVEFLVSFYNNEISEKSEIFDDQFSVERPDGSNFTLKIRSTKLEDSAMYFCASSQGPGNTIYFGEGSWLTVV.

This clonotype has just a few counts. This chain joins TRBV7-3 and TRBJ1-2, with D possibly matching TRBD1 (5 bases). This CDR3 is 13 amino acids long. Germline V lookup: CDR1 SGHTA, CDR2 FQGTGA. V gave up 2 bases and J gave up 6 bases, with 10 bases separating them. The CDR3 coding sequence is TGTGCCAGCAGCTTAGCAGGGACTGATGGCTACACCTTC. This encodes CASSLAGTDGYTF.

In its sample, this clonotype was seen many times. V is TRBV12-3 or TRBV12-4 and J is TRBJ2-1, with D possibly TRBD2 on 5 matching bases. CDR3 size: 15 residues. The V and J ends lost 7 bases and 2 bases respectively, with 15 bases between them. CDR3 coding DNA: TGTGCCAGCAATTGGCCGGGGTCCCCCTACAATGAGCAGTTCTTC. Its protein product is CASNWPGSPYNEQFF.

This clonotype was picked up many times. The V call is TRBV13, the J call TRBJ2-3; 8 bases line up with TRBD1. Looked up from germline, CDR1 is PRHDT and CDR2 is FYEKMQ (reference sequence). Trimming cost V 4 bases and J 3 bases; bases outside gene matches: 6. The CDR3 length is 15 residues. The CDR3 region is CASSSLTGATDTQYF. DNA for the CDR3: TGTGCCAGCAGCTCGTTGACAGGGGCGACAGATACGCAGTATTTT.

The chain uses TRBV6-6 and TRBJ2-7; weak D call: TRBD2 (5 bases). The CDR3 contains 10 residues. The germline gives CDR1 MNHNY, CDR2 SVGAGI (reference sequence). Trimming left V 10 bases short and J 6 bases short, with 10 bases between. Written as DNA, the CDR3 is TGTGCCACCGGGGATGGCGAGCAGTACTTC. Protein product: CATGDGEQYF.

The chain couples TRBV7-9 to TRBJ1-3; no firm D call. This CDR3 has 15 amino acids. CDR1 and CDR2 from the germline V gene are SEHNR and FQNEAQ (reference sequence). V lost 0 bases and J lost 11, with 17 bases in between. As DNA, the CDR3 is TGTGCCAGCAGCTTAGCGCGGGGTCAGTCCGGAGCCATATATTTT. Protein product: CASSLARGQSGAIYF.

Regarding this clonotype: A much larger clone is a single base away; this may be a read error. This chain links TRBV4-3 with TRBJ1-2; perhaps TRBD1 as D (6 bases). The germline CDR1 and CDR2 sequences are LGHNA and YSLEER. This CDR3 comprises 15 residues. CDR3 sequence: CDSSQRRKTGNGYTF. The CDR3 DNA sequence: TGCGACAGCAGCCAAAGAAGGAAAACAGGGAATGGCTACACCTTC.

The chain's CDR3 is CASSYSFNTEAFF. DNA for the CDR3: TGTGCCAGCAGTTACTCTTTCAACACTGAAGCTTTCTTT. J is TRBJ1-1 and V is TRBV6-5, with no clear D. Trimming shortened V by 0 bases and J by 2 bases, and 4 bases separated the two germline ends. The germline CDR1 and CDR2 sequences are MNHEY and SVGAGI. The CDR3 covers 13 residues.

This clonotype was seen a few times. The chain employs TRBV27 and TRBJ2-2; 7 bases match TRBD2. Germline CDR1 is MNHEY and CDR2 is SMNVEV (reference sequence). The V segment lost 5 bases and the J segment 0 bases; nucleotides outside the gene matches: 12. CDR3 length: 18 amino acids. CDR3 nucleotides: TGTGCCAGCAGTCGGGAGGCCCCAGGAAGGGCGAACACCGGGGAGCTGTTTTTT. Amino acids: CASSREAPGRANTGELFF.

At least ten counts were recorded for this clonotype. The rearrangement joins TRBV2 to TRBJ1-5; no clear D gene. The CDR3 sequence is 13 residues long. Looked up from germline, CDR1 is SNHLY and CDR2 is FYNNEI. V was cut by 3 bases and J by 2 bases, with 5 bases left in between. CDR3 bases: TGTGCCAGCAGTGAGGAGGGCAATCAGCCCCAGCATTTT. Residues: CASSEEGNQPQHF.

This clonotype has ten or more counts. The chain combines TRBV28 with TRBJ1-1, with TRBD1 as a possible D gene (5 bases). The CDR3 sequence is 12 residues long. Trimming took 3 bases from V and 10 from J, leaving 12 bases between them. Germline CDR1 and CDR2: MDHEN and SYDVKM. The CDR3 spells CASSFGGKGAFF. CDR3 nucleotide sequence: TGTGCCAGCAGTTTTGGGGGAAAGGGAGCTTTCTTT.

This clonotype was seen a handful of times. This chain connects TRBV7-6 to TRBJ2-1, with D possibly matching TRBD2 (6 bases). This CDR3 spans 13 amino acids. Germline CDR1 reads SGHVS; CDR2 reads FNYEAQ. Trimming took 4 bases from V and 8 from J, leaving 12 bases between them. As DNA, the CDR3 is TGTGCCAGCAGCTCTATTGGGACTGATGAGCAGTTCTTC. This codes for CASSSIGTDEQFF.

This clonotype was found a few times. The V call is TRBV6-5, the J call TRBJ2-4; 16 bases match TRBD2. The CDR3 runs to 19 residues. With 3 bases clipped from V and 0 bases from J, the junction kept 5 bases outside the gene matches. Germline V gene sequence: CDR1 MNHEY, CDR2 SVGAGI. The CDR3 sequence is CASSYAGTSGGVAKNIQYF. The CDR3 DNA reads as TGTGCCAGCAGTTATGCCGGGACTAGCGGGGGGGTAGCCAAAAACATTCAGTACTTC.

The chain combines TRBV6-1 with TRBJ2-3; D unresolved. V dropped 3 bases and J dropped 2 bases, with 15 bases sitting between them. Germline V gene data show CDR1 as MNHNS and CDR2 as SASEGT. CDR3 length: 16 residues. CDR3 DNA: TGTGCCAGCAGTGACGATAGAACAGCTCTCACAGATACGCAGTATTTT. This gives the protein CASSDDRTALTDTQYF.

As for this clonotype: The junction departs from the called germline gene at one end, perhaps through a read error. The J gene is TRBJ1-2, the V gene TRBV7-9; no firm D call. In germline, CDR1 is SEHNR, CDR2 FQNEAQ (reference sequence). This CDR3 is 14 amino acids long. Here the CDR3 DNA reads TGTGCCAGCAGCTCCCCGCCTTCCACCTATGGCGACACCTTC. This encodes CASSSPPSTYGDTF.

This clonotype was seen more than once but under ten times. The rearrangement uses TRBV13 and TRBJ2-1; D not resolved. V lost 5 bases, J lost 4 bases, and 3 bases lay in between. The length of the CDR3 is 11 residues. Germline loops: CDR1 PRHDT, CDR2 FYEKMQ (reference sequence). The CDR3 reads CASSTYNEQFF. DNA for the CDR3: TGTGCCAGCAGCACGTACAATGAGCAGTTCTTC.